The next 29 T cell receptor beta chains were all read from a single sample in a study of blood T cell repertoires in COVID-19. TCRdb's table, derived via immunoSEQ multiplex PCR, lists solely in-frame clones and lacks some. The sample lists 250,000 or so clones, 75% to 90% occurring once. The sample taken for sequencing was PBMCs or T cells enriched from blood (not recorded which). These receptors were collected from a woman younger than 45 who had been exposed to COVID-19.

The gene calls are TRBV19 and TRBJ2-3; 9 bases line up with TRBD1. The germline CDR1 and CDR2 sequences are LNHDA and SQIVND (reference sequence). After removal of 2 bases from V and 6 bases from J, the junction contained 6 bases not matched to a gene. The CDR3 is 15 residues long. This CDR3 is CASSIRGTGLDTQYF. CDR3 DNA: TGTGCCAGTAGTATACGCGGGACAGGGTTGGATACGCAGTATTTT.

The rearrangement links TRBV5-1 to TRBJ2-1; 14 bases fit TRBD2. V lost 4 bases, J lost 5 bases, and 8 bases stayed unmatched. This CDR3 is 17 amino acids long. In germline, CDR1 is SGHRS, CDR2 YFSETQ. The CDR3 here is CASSGLGLAGGHNEQFF. The CDR3 bases are TGCGCCAGCAGCGGACTCGGACTAGCGGGGGGACACAATGAGCAGTTCTTC.

J is TRBJ2-3 and V is TRBV2; 9 nucleotides line up with TRBD1. This CDR3 spans 15 amino acids. J was trimmed by 7 bases and V by 3 bases; bases with no gene match: 8. Germline CDR1 reads SNHLY; CDR2 reads FYNNEI. CDR3 coding DNA: TGTGCCAGCAGTGAGGCAACAGGGGGCATGAATACGCAGTATTTT. Encoded protein: CASSEATGGMNTQYF.

This clone has just one count. This sequence joins TRBV30 and TRBJ2-5; 7 positions match TRBD1. The junction had 6 bases not matched to a gene; V was cut back by 8 bases and J by 0 bases. CDR3 length: 13 amino acids. The V gene's germline CDR1 is GTSNPN and CDR2 SVGIG (reference sequence). CDR3 sequence: CAGTGENQETQYF. As DNA, the CDR3 is TGTGCCGGTACAGGGGAGAACCAAGAGACCCAGTACTTC.

The rearrangement links TRBV2 to TRBJ2-1, with D perhaps TRBD2 (5 bases). The V gene's germline CDR1 is SNHLY and CDR2 FYNNEI. V was cut by 5 bases and J by 1 base, with 15 bases left in between. The CDR3 has 16 residues. The CDR3 here is CASSQEVLSSYNEQFF. CDR3 in DNA: TGTGCCAGCAGTCAGGAGGTCCTCTCTTCCTACAATGAGCAGTTCTTC. The whole variable domain, filled in from reference TRBV2 and TRBJ2-1, reads EPEVTQTPSHQVTQMGQEVILRCVPISNHLYFYWYRQILGQKVEFLVSFYNNEISEKSEIFDDQFSVERPDGSNFTLKIRSTKLEDSAMYFCASSQEVLSSYNEQFFGPGTRLTVL.

The rearrangement links TRBV12-5 to TRBJ1-2; no definite D call. Germline V lookup: CDR1 LGHNT, CDR2 FRNRAP. V was clipped by 10 bases and J by 7 bases, with 16 bases between them. The CDR3 contains 12 residues. CDR3 coding DNA: TGTGCTACACTGAGAGATTATGGTGGCTACACCTTC. Amino acid sequence: CATLRDYGGYTF.

This chain connects TRBV19 to TRBJ2-7, with unresolved D. Trimming left V 3 bases short and J 6 bases short, with 9 bases between. Per germline, CDR1 LNHDA and CDR2 SQIVND (reference sequence). This CDR3 has 12 amino acids. The CDR3 DNA follows: TGTGCCAGTAGTATCGGCGAGGCCGAGCAGTACTTC. Protein sequence: CASSIGEAEQYF.

This chain connects TRBV4-1 to TRBJ2-7, with D possibly being TRBD2 (6 bases). CDR3 length equals 15 residues. Trimming cost V 3 bases and J 7 bases, with 19 bases left between them. Germline values: CDR1 MGHRA, CDR2 YSYEKL. The CDR3 coding sequence is TGCGCCAGCAGCCAGCCATTGGGGGACTCCAAGGAGCAGTACTTC. It specifies CASSQPLGDSKEQYF.

The genes are TRBV28 and TRBJ1-5; D call uncertain. Trimming cost V 6 bases and J 0 bases, with 15 bases left between them. Per the germline V gene, CDR1 is MDHEN and CDR2 is SYDVKM. The CDR3 contains 16 residues. The CDR3 DNA is TGTGCCAGCAGCCATGACGACATGTATAGCAATCAGCCCCAGCATTTT. Its protein product is CASSHDDMYSNQPQHF.

This sequence joins TRBV5-1 and TRBJ2-2; perhaps TRBD1 as D (6 bases). This CDR3 spans 15 amino acids. Trimming cost V 2 bases and J 2 bases, with 10 bases left between them. In germline, CDR1 is SGHRS, CDR2 YFSETQ. This CDR3 reads CASSLGGINTGELFF. Here the CDR3 DNA reads TGCGCCAGCAGCTTAGGGGGAATTAACACCGGGGAGCTGTTTTTT.

The chain combines TRBV11-3 with TRBJ1-3, with no clear D. Germline V CDR1 and CDR2: SGHNT, YENEEA. The CDR3 is made up of 13 amino acids. V was shortened by 1 base and J by 6 bases, with 7 bases between the two germline ends. For the CDR3, the DNA is TGTGCCAGCAGCTTAGGGCCTCAAAACACCATATATTTT. Its protein product is CASSLGPQNTIYF.

This clone was picked up one time. The chain couples TRBV19 to TRBJ2-1; 10 nucleotides line up with TRBD2. The CDR3 has 17 amino acids. The ends lost 0 bases at V and 10 bases at J; junction bases unmatched: 12. The germline gives CDR1 LNHDA, CDR2 SQIVND (reference sequence). The CDR3 region has the DNA TGTGCCAGTAGTATAGATTCTAGCGGGAGTCTCTCGGGAGAGCAGTTCTTC. This encodes CASSIDSSGSLSGEQFF.

This chain connects TRBV19 to TRBJ1-1, with 7 bases lining up with TRBD1. This CDR3 is built from 16 residues. V lost 3 bases to trimming and J lost 0 bases; unmatched junction nucleotides: 7. Germline loops: CDR1 LNHDA, CDR2 SQIVND (reference sequence). The CDR3: CASSIRGGPMNTEAFF. The CDR3 region has the DNA TGTGCCAGTAGTATTCGAGGGGGCCCTATGAACACTGAAGCTTTCTTT. The variable domain in full, with the rest retrieved from reference TRBV19 and TRBJ1-1, is DGGITQSPKYLFRKEGQNVTLSCEQNLNHDAMYWYRQDPGQGLRLIYYSQIVNDFQKGDIAEGYSVSREKKESFPLTVTSAQKNPTAFYLCASSIRGGPMNTEAFFGQGTRLTVV.

The J gene is TRBJ1-1, the V gene TRBV3-1 (or the pseudogene TRBV3-2), with 7 bases that match TRBD1. The CDR3 runs to 16 residues. Germline CDR1 LGHDT, CDR2 YNNKEL (reference sequence). With V trimmed by 6 bases and J by 3 bases, 13 bases remained unmatched. CDR3 nucleotides: TGTGCCAGCAGGGGGACAGATGGGAGAGGGGACACTGAAGCTTTCTTT. It codes for CASRGTDGRGDTEAFF.

V gene TRBV7-9 combines with J gene TRBJ2-1; the match to TRBD1 covers 8 bases. Germline V gene sequence: CDR1 SEHNR, CDR2 FQNEAQ (reference sequence). This CDR3 contains 15 residues. V lost 4 bases to trimming and J lost 8 bases; unmatched junction nucleotides: 10. CDR3 in amino acids: CASSSFGQGSYEQFF. The CDR3 DNA follows: TGTGCCAGCAGCTCTTTCGGACAGGGCAGTTATGAGCAGTTCTTC.

V usage is TRBV24-1 and J usage is TRBJ1-1, with a possible D match to TRBD1 (5 bases). Germline CDR1 is KGHDR and CDR2 is SFDVKD. V dropped 9 bases and J dropped 4 bases, with 14 bases sitting between them. The CDR3 loop spans 13 amino acids. CDR3 loop: CATLNRGGTEAFF. The CDR3 DNA follows: TGTGCCACCCTTAATAGGGGTGGCACTGAAGCTTTCTTT.

The J gene is TRBJ1-1, the V gene TRBV5-1, with 9 bases identical to TRBD1. The CDR3 consists of 15 residues. V shed 1 base and J 4 bases; nucleotides not matched to a gene: 5. Germline assignment: CDR1 SGHRS and CDR2 YFSETQ. CDR3: CASSLRTGGITEAFF. The CDR3 DNA is TGCGCCAGCAGCTTGAGAACAGGGGGCATCACTGAAGCTTTCTTT. Combining the CDR3 with reference TRBV5-1 and TRBJ1-1 gives the whole variable domain KAGVTQTPRYLIKTRGQQVTLSCSPISGHRSVSWYQQTPGQGLQFLFEYFSETQRNKGNFPGRFSGRQFSNSRSEMNVSTLELGDSALYLCASSLRTGGITEAFFGQGTRLTVV.

This chain connects TRBV12-3 or TRBV12-4 to TRBJ2-3, with D maybe TRBD2 (6 bases). There are 13 residues in the CDR3. Trimming took off 7 bases at V and 3 bases at J, with 11 bases between the two ends. CDR3 protein: CASTRGSTDTQYF. For the CDR3, the DNA is TGTGCCAGCACCCGGGGGTCGACAGATACGCAGTATTTT.

In this sample, this clone turned up once. The V call is TRBV29-1, the J call TRBJ1-1, with D unclear. V lost 6 bases and J 4 bases, leaving 15 bases between the germline ends. This CDR3 region has 13 residues. Germline CDR1 is SQVTM and CDR2 is ANQGSEA. This chain's CDR3 is CSVRAGSRTEAFF. Here the CDR3 DNA reads TGCAGCGTGAGGGCCGGTTCGCGCACTGAAGCTTTCTTT.

V is TRBV19 and J is TRBJ1-2; TRBD1 might be the D (5 bases). Germline CDR1 LNHDA, CDR2 SQIVND (reference sequence). The ends were cut back, 8 bases at V and 4 bases at J, with 20 bases in the middle. This CDR3 region has 15 residues. Here the CDR3 reads CASGRLGPSPYGYTF. DNA for the CDR3: TGTGCCAGTGGTCGTCTGGGGCCGTCCCCCTATGGCTACACCTTC.

This clone was seen a handful of times. The rearrangement joins TRBV3-1 (or the pseudogene TRBV3-2) to TRBJ1-5; 8 bases map to TRBD1. Trimming cost V 0 bases and J 6 bases; bases outside gene matches: 7. Germline CDR1 LGHDT, CDR2 YNNKEL (reference sequence). The CDR3 consists of 16 residues. CDR3 residues: CASSQDLARGPQPQHF. CDR3 DNA: TGTGCCAGCAGCCAAGATCTCGCCAGGGGGCCTCAGCCCCAGCATTTT.

The CDR3 is CASSVDGTAYNEQFF. DNA for the CDR3: TGTGCCAGCAGCGTAGACGGGACAGCCTACAATGAGCAGTTCTTC. J is TRBJ2-1 and V is TRBV9; TRBD1 matches 7 bases. The V and J ends lost 0 bases and 2 bases, in that order; junction bases with no gene match: 2. Germline V gene lookup returns CDR1 SGDLS and CDR2 YYNGEE. This CDR3 spans 15 amino acids. Full variable domain (remainder filled in from reference TRBV9 and TRBJ2-1): DSGVTQTPKHLITATGQRVTLRCSPRSGDLSVYWYQQSLDQGLQFLIQYYNGEERAKGNILERFSAQQFPDLHSELNLSSLELGDSALYFCASSVDGTAYNEQFFGPGTRLTVL.

DNA for the CDR3: TGTGCCAGCAGCGTCGGACTAGCTTGCACAGATACGCAGTATTTT. It specifies CASSVGLACTDTQYF. The chain has TRBV21-1 and TRBJ2-3; no DNA check was done on the table's D call, TRBD2. TRBV21-1 is designated a pseudogene. The CDR3 loop spans 15 amino acids.

This clone was seen a handful of times. This sequence joins TRBV25-1 and TRBJ2-3, with D possibly matching TRBD1 (6 bases). CDR1 MGHDK and CDR2 SYGVNS come from the germline V gene. Trimming shortened V by 3 bases and J by 7 bases, and 17 bases separated the two germline ends. The CDR3 extends over 15 amino acids. The CDR3: CASSEGTGLGNTQYF. The CDR3 DNA sequence: TGTGCCAGCAGTGAGGGAACAGGGTTGGGAAATACGCAGTATTTT.

V usage is TRBV5-1 and J usage is TRBJ1-6; D not certain. Germline assignment: CDR1 SGHRS and CDR2 YFSETQ. The CDR3 sequence is 15 residues long. With 1 base removed from V and 6 bases from J, the gap between germline ends came to 11 bases. The CDR3 DNA sequence: TGCGCCAGCAGCTTGCCCCAAGGAGTTAATTCACCCCTCCACTTT. Protein product: CASSLPQGVNSPLHF. Complete variable domain (other parts from reference TRBV5-1 and TRBJ1-6): KAGVTQTPRYLIKTRGQQVTLSCSPISGHRSVSWYQQTPGQGLQFLFEYFSETQRNKGNFPGRFSGRQFSNSRSEMNVSTLELGDSALYLCASSLPQGVNSPLHFGNGTRLTVT.

Only a few counts were recorded for this clone. V and J are TRBV11-3 and TRBJ2-1; a possible D gene is TRBD2 (5 bases). Per germline, CDR1 SGHNT and CDR2 YENEEA. CDR3 size: 14 residues. With 3 bases removed from V and 5 bases from J, the gap between germline ends came to 11 bases. For the CDR3, the DNA is TGTGCCAGCAGCTTGGTGGGAGACCACAATGAGCAGTTCTTC. Its protein product is CASSLVGDHNEQFF.

The V call is TRBV7-3, the J call TRBJ2-7, with 9 bases that match TRBD2. This CDR3 spans 13 amino acids. With V trimmed by 8 bases and J by 3 bases, 5 bases remained unmatched. From germline, CDR1 is SGHTA and CDR2 FQGTGA. In DNA form, the CDR3 reads TGTGCCAGCCAGAGCGGGAGGCGCTACGAGCAGTACTTC. This encodes CASQSGRRYEQYF.

The chain joins TRBV5-6 to TRBJ2-3, with D tentatively TRBD1 (6 bases). The CDR3 runs 15 residues. Germline assignment: CDR1 SGHDT and CDR2 YYEEEE. V lost 2 bases and J lost 0, with 10 bases in between. The CDR3 region has the DNA TGTGCCAGCAGCTTAGGGACACTCAGCACAGATACGCAGTATTTT. This encodes CASSLGTLSTDTQYF.

This clone has only one observation. The chain recombines TRBV19 with TRBJ2-5; tentatively, D is TRBD1 (5 bases). The CDR3 sequence is 17 residues long. The germline CDR1 and CDR2 sequences are LNHDA and SQIVND (reference sequence). The V and J ends lost 4 bases and 5 bases respectively, with 23 bases between them. The CDR3 loop is CASSTRPTFGASETQYF. CDR3 sequence (DNA): TGTGCCAGTAGTACAAGGCCGACATTTGGGGCAAGTGAGACCCAGTACTTC.